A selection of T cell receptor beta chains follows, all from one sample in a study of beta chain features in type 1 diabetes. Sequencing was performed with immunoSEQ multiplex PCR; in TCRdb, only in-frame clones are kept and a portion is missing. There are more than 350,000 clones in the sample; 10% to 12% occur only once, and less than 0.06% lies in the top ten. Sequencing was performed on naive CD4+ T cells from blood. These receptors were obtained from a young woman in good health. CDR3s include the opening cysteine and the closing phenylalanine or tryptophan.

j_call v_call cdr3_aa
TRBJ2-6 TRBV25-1 CASSESGAGANVLTF
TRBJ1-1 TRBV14 CASSQDALRVNTEAFF
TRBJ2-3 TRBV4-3 CASSQDTVTDTQYF
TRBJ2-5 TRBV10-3 CAISEDGETQYF
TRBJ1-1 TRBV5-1 CASTAVPAGTEAFF
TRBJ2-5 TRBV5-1 CASSLQQQETQYF
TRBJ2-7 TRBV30 CAFSERGYEQYF
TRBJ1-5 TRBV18 CASSPRQIQSNQPQHF
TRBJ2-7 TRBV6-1 CASSLRPHWVYEQYF
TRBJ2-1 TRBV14 CASSHHSGTSVNNEQFF
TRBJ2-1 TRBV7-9 CASSHPLGQGDYNEQFF
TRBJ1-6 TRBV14 CASSQGSPLHF
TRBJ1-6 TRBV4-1 CASSQSGGFGNSPLHF
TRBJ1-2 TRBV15 CATSSVNYGYTF
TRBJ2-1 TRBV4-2 CASSQDSTGEQFF
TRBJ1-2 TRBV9 CASSPVGRGYTF
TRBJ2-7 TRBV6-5 CASSYSSGYSYEQYF
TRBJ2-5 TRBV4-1 CASSRVALTVETQYF
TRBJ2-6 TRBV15 CATSSRPQGANVLTF
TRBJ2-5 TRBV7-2 CASSLNGETQYF
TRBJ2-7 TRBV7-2 CASSPSSASYEQYF
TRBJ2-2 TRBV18 CASSPGNTGELFF
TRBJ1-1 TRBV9 CASSSPPGANTEAFF
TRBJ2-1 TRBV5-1 CASSLVPGQGGNEQFF
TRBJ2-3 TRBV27 CASSLLGLVDTQYF
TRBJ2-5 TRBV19 CASRGRQETQYF
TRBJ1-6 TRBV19 CASSTQYSPLHF
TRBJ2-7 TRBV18 CASSLGQTEQYF
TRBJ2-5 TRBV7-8 CASSLGWLKRETQYF